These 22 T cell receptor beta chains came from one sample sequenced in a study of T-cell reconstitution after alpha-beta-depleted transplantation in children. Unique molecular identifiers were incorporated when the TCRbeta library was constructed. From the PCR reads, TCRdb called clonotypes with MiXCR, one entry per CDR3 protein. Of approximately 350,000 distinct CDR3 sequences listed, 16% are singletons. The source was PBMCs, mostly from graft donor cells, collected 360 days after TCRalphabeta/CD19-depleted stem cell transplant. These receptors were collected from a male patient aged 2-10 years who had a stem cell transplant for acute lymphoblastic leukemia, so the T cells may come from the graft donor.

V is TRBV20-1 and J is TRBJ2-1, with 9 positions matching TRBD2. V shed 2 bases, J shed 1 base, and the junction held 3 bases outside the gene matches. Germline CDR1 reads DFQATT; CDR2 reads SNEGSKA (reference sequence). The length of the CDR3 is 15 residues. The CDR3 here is CSARLAGRSYNEQFF. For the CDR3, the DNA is TGCAGTGCTAGACTAGCGGGACGGTCCTACAATGAGCAGTTCTTC.

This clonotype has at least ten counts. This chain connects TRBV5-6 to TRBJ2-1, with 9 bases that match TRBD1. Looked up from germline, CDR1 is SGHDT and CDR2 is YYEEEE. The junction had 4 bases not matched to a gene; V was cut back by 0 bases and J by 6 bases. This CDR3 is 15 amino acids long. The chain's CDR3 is CASSLGDRVLNEQFF. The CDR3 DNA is TGTGCCAGCAGCTTGGGGGACAGGGTCCTCAATGAGCAGTTCTTC.

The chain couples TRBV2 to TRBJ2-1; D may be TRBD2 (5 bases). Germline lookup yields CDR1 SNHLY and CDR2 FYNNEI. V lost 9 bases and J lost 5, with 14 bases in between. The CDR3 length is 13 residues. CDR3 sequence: CARTKMGDNEQFF. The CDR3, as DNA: TGTGCCAGGACCAAAATGGGAGACAATGAGCAGTTCTTC.

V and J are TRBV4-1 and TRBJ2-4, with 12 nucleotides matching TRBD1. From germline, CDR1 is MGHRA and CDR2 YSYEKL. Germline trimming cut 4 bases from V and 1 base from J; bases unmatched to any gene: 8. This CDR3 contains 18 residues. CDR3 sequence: CASSPGTGGERAKNIQYF. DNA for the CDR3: TGCGCCAGCAGCCCCGGGACAGGGGGCGAGAGGGCCAAAAACATTCAGTACTTC.

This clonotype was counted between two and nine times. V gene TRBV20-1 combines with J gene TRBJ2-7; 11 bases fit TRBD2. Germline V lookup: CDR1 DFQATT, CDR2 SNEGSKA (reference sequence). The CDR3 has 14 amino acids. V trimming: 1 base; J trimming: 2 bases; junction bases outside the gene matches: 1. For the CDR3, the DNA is TGCAGTGCTAGAGTAGCGGGAGGGACCTACGAGCAGTACTTC. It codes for CSARVAGGTYEQYF.

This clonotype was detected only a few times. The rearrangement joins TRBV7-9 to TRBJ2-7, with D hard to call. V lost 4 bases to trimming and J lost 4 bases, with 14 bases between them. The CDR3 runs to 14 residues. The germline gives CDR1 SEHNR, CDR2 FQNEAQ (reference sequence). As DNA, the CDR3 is TGTGCCAGCAGCTCGTCGGCCGCGCAGTACGAGCAGTACTTC. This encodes CASSSSAAQYEQYF.

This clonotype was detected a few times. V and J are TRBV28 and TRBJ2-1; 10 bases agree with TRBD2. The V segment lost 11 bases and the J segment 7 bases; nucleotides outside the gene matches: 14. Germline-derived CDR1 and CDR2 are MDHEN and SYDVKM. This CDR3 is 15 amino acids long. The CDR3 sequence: CAAQHGGAGGNEQFF. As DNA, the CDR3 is TGTGCCGCCCAACACGGAGGAGCGGGAGGGAATGAGCAGTTCTTC.

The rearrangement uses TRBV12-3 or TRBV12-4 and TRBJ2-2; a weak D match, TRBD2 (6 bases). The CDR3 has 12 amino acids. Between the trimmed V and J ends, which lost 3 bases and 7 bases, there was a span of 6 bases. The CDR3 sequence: CASSFSGGELFF. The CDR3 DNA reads TGTGCCAGCAGTTTTAGCGGCGGGGAGCTGTTTTTT.

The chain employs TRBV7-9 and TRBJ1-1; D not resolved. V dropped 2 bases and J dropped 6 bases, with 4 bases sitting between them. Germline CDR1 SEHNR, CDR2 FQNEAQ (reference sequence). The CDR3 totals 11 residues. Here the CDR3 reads CASSLLPEAFF. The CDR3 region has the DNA TGTGCCAGCAGCTTACTACCTGAAGCTTTCTTT.

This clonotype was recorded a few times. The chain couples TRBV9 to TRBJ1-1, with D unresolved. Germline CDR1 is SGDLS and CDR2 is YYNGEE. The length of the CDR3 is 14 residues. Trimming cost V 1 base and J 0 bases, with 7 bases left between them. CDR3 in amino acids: CASSVNGLNTEAFF. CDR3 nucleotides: TGTGCCAGCAGCGTAAACGGTCTGAACACTGAAGCTTTCTTT.

In DNA, the CDR3 is TGTGCCAGCAGCTTAGCCAGACAGGGTGAGACCCAGTACTTC. Protein: CASSLARQGETQYF. This chain connects TRBV7-2 to TRBJ2-5; TRBD1 matches 7 bases. The CDR3 covers 14 residues. V trimming: 0 bases; J trimming: 5 bases; junction bases outside the gene matches: 3. The V gene's germline CDR1 is SGHTA and CDR2 FQGNSA.

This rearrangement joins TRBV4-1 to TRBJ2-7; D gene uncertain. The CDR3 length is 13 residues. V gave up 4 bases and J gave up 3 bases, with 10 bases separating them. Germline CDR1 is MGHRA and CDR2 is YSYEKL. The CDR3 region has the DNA TGCGCCAGCAGCCCAAGTAGGGACTACGAGCAGTACTTC. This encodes CASSPSRDYEQYF.

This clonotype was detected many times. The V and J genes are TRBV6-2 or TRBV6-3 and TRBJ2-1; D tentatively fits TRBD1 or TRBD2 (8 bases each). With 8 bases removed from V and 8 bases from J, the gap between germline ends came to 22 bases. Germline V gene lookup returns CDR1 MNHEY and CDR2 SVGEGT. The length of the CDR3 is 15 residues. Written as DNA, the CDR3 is TGTGCCAGCTTAGCGGGGACGACAGGGGTCGATGAGCAGTTCTTC. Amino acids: CASLAGTTGVDEQFF.

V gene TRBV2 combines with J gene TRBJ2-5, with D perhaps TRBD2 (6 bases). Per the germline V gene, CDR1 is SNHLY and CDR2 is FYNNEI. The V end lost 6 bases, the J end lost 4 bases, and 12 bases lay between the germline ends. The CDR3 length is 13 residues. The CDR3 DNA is TGTGCCAGCAGGGGTTGGGGAGGAGAGACCCAGTACTTC. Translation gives CASRGWGGETQYF. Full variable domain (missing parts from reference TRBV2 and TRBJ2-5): EPEVTQTPSHQVTQMGQEVILRCVPISNHLYFYWYRQILGQKVEFLVSFYNNEISEKSEIFDDQFSVERPDGSNFTLKIRSTKLEDSAMYFCASRGWGGETQYFGPGTRLLVL.

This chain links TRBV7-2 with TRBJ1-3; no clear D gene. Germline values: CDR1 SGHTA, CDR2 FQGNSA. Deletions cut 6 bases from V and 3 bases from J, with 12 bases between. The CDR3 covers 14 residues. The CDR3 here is CASRPRGNGNTIYF. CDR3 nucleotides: TGTGCCAGCAGGCCCCGGGGAAATGGAAACACCATATATTTT.

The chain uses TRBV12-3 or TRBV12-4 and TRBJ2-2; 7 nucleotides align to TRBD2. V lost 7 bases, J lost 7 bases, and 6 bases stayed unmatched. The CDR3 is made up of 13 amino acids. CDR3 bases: TGTGCCAGCAAAGGACTAGGAAGCGGGGAGCTGTTTTTT. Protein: CASKGLGSGELFF.

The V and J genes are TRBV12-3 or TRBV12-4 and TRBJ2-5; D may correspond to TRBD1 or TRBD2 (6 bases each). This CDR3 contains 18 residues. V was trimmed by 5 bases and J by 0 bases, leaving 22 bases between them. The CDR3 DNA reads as TGTGCCAGCAGTCCCCGCAGGGGAGGTGCGTGGGACCAAGAGACCCAGTACTTC. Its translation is CASSPRRGGAWDQETQYF.

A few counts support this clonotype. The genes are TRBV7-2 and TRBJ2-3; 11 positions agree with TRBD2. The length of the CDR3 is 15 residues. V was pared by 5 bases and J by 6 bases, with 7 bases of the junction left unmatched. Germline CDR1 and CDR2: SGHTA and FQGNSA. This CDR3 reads CASSILAGGPDTQYF. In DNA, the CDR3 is TGTGCCAGCAGCATATTAGCGGGAGGGCCGGATACGCAGTATTTT. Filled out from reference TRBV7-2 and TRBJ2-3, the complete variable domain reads GAGVSQSPSNKVTEKGKDVELRCDPISGHTALYWYRQSLGQGLEFLIYFQGNSAPDKSGLPSDRFSAERTGGSVSTLTIQRTQQEDSAVYLCASSILAGGPDTQYFGPGTRLTVL.

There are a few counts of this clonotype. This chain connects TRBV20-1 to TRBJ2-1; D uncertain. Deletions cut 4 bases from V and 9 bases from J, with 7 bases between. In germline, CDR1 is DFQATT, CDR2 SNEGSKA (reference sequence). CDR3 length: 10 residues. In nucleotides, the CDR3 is TGCAGTGCTATCAAGGTTGAGCAGTTCTTC. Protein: CSAIKVEQFF.

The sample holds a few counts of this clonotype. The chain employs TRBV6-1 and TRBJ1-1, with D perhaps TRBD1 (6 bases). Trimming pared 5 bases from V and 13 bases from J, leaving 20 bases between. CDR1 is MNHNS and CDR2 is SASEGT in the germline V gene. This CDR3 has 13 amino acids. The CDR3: CASSPSLTGLDFF. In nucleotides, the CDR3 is TGTGCCAGCAGTCCCTCCCTAACAGGGCTTGATTTCTTT.

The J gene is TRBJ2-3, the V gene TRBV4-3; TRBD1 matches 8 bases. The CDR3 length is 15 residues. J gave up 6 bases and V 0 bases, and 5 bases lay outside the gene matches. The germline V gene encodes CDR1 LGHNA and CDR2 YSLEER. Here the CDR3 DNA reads TGCGCCAGCAGCCAAGAGGGACAGGCAGGGGATACGCAGTATTTT. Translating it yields CASSQEGQAGDTQYF.

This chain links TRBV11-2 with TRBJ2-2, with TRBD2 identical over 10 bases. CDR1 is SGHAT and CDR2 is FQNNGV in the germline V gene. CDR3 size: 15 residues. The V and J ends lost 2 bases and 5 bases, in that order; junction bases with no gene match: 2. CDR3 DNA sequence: TGTGCCAGCAGCTTACTAGCGGGAGTTACCGGGGAGCTGTTTTTT. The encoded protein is CASSLLAGVTGELFF. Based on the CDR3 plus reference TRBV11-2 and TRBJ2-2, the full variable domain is EAGVAQSPRYKIIEKRQSVAFWCNPISGHATLYWYQQILGQGPKLLIQFQNNGVVDDSQLPKDRFSAERLKGVDSTLKIQPAKLEDSAVYLCASSLLAGVTGELFFGEGSRLTVL.